One and the same sample provided the 23 T cell receptor beta chains below, sequenced in a study of PD-L1 blockade in urothelial cancer. Time point meaning: pretreatment peripheral blood. The protocol was immunoSEQ multiplex PCR, while the TCRdb copy is restricted to in-frame clones and leaves out a portion. This table has roughly 51,000 clones, more than 65% appearing once. The specimen was PBMCs, collected around atezolizumab (anti-PD-L1) treatment. The receptors originated from a man aged 65 to 85 with urothelial cancer.

The gene calls are TRBV1 and TRBJ2-7; the table's D call of TRBD1 was not tested on the DNA. TRBV1 is a pseudogene. The length of the CDR3 is 14 residues. CDR3 coding DNA: TGCACCAGCATAAGATTAAAGGGGGTCTACGAGCAGTACTTC. Encoded protein: CTSIRLKGVYEQYF.

This clone was recorded at least ten times. The CDR3 DNA reads as TGTGCCAGCAGCTTATCAGGGAATGAGCAGTTCTTC. Translating it yields CASSLSGNEQFF. The chain has TRBV7-9 and TRBJ2-1; a weak D match, TRBD1 (5 bases). The CDR3 is 12 residues long. V was trimmed by 2 bases and J by 7 bases, leaving 6 bases between them. Germline assignment: CDR1 SEHNR and CDR2 FQNEAQ (reference sequence).

The table lists this clone with a few counts. The V gene is TRBV5-1, the J gene TRBJ2-7; 10 bases are a match to TRBD1. This CDR3 has 15 amino acids. The V gene's germline CDR1 is SGHRS and CDR2 YFSETQ. V was clipped by 4 bases and J by 3 bases; unmatched bases: 7. The CDR3 coding sequence is TGCGCCAGCAGCCCCGAGACAGGGGGCGGCTACGAGCAGTACTTC. Amino acids: CASSPETGGGYEQYF. Using reference TRBV5-1 and TRBJ2-7 for the parts outside the CDR3, the full variable domain is KAGVTQTPRYLIKTRGQQVTLSCSPISGHRSVSWYQQTPGQGLQFLFEYFSETQRNKGNFPGRFSGRQFSNSRSEMNVSTLELGDSALYLCASSPETGGGYEQYFGPGTRLTVT.

The rearrangement joins TRBV27 to TRBJ2-1; 10 nucleotides align to TRBD2. This CDR3 contains 16 residues. Germline V lookup: CDR1 MNHEY, CDR2 SMNVEV (reference sequence). The V segment lost 3 bases and the J segment 4 bases; nucleotides outside the gene matches: 6. The CDR3 DNA reads TGTGCCAGCAGTTTGGGGACTAGCGTTGGGTACAATGAGCAGTTCTTC. Translation: CASSLGTSVGYNEQFF.

About this clone itself: Germline is not matched at one junction end, which may reflect a read error. CDR3 in DNA: TGCGCCCGCAGCTTGAGGACTAGCGACAATGAGCAGTTCTTC. Translated, it gives CARSLRTSDNEQFF. The V call is TRBV5-1, the J call TRBJ2-1, with 9 bases aligning to TRBD2. The CDR3 has 14 amino acids. The V gene's germline CDR1 is SGHRS and CDR2 YFSETQ.

The J gene is TRBJ2-2, the V gene TRBV7-6, with 10 bases lining up with TRBD2. CDR1 and CDR2 (germline): SGHVS, FNYEAQ. Trimming cost V 5 bases and J 4 bases; bases outside gene matches: 7. The CDR3 totals 16 residues. As DNA, the CDR3 is TGTGCCAGCAGCCCAGCGGGAGGGCCGATCACCGGGGAGCTGTTTTTT. Its translation: CASSPAGGPITGELFF.

The chain couples TRBV7-8 to TRBJ2-7; 7 bases map to TRBD2. Germline lookup yields CDR1 SGHVS and CDR2 FQNEAQ. The CDR3 totals 16 residues. J lost 2 bases, V lost 8 bases, and 15 bases had no gene match. CDR3 in amino acids: CASSPGGREVPYEQYF. In DNA form, the CDR3 reads TGTGCCAGCTCCCCCGGTGGTCGGGAGGTGCCCTACGAGCAGTACTTC.

The CDR3 nucleotides read TGTGCCAGCAGCTTAACTAGCGGGAGGTTGGGGGTATCGTTACGCTCCTACGAGCAGTACTTC. It specifies CASSLTSGRLGVSLRSYEQYF. The rearrangement links TRBV7-8 to TRBJ2-7, with 12 bases aligning to TRBD2. Germline V gives CDR1 SGHVS, CDR2 FQNEAQ. The CDR3 contains 21 residues. The ends lost 2 bases at V and 0 bases at J; junction bases unmatched: 17. The whole variable domain, filled in from reference TRBV7-8 and TRBJ2-7, reads GAGVSQSPRYKVAKRGQDVALRCDPISGHVSLFWYQQALGQGPEFLTYFQNEAQLDKSGLPSDRFFAERPEGSVSTLKIQRTQQEDSAVYLCASSLTSGRLGVSLRSYEQYFGPGTRLTVT.

This chain's CDR3 is CASSLGGLADYNEQFF. CDR3 DNA sequence: TGTGCCAGCAGCTTAGGCGGACTAGCGGATTACAATGAGCAGTTCTTC. The rearrangement uses TRBV7-8 and TRBJ2-1, with 10 bases matching TRBD2. The V and J ends lost 1 base and 4 bases, in that order; junction bases with no gene match: 4. CDR3 length: 16 residues. The germline V gene encodes CDR1 SGHVS and CDR2 FQNEAQ.

The J gene is TRBJ2-3, the V gene TRBV28, with TRBD2 as a possible D gene (5 bases). V lost 8 bases, J lost 2 bases, and 11 bases lay in between. This CDR3 comprises 13 residues. The germline CDR1 and CDR2 sequences are MDHEN and SYDVKM. The CDR3 loop reads CASGSSTTDTQYF. The CDR3 DNA reads TGTGCCAGCGGGAGCTCTACCACAGATACGCAGTATTTT.

The chain uses TRBV19 and TRBJ2-2; 8 bases are shared with TRBD1. CDR3 length: 15 residues. V shed 1 base, J shed 4 bases, and the junction held 2 bases outside the gene matches. Germline V gene sequence: CDR1 LNHDA, CDR2 SQIVND (reference sequence). The CDR3 DNA reads as TGTGCCAGTAGTATAGCGCAGGGGGCCACCGGGGAGCTGTTTTTT. It is translated as CASSIAQGATGELFF.

This chain uses TRBV19 with TRBJ1-5, with D tentatively TRBD1 (6 bases). V was clipped by 6 bases and J by 0 bases, with 12 bases between them. Germline CDR1 reads LNHDA; CDR2 reads SQIVND (reference sequence). CDR3 length: 15 residues. The CDR3 is CASRGGRDSNQPQHF. CDR3 nucleotide sequence: TGTGCCAGTAGAGGGGGTCGGGATAGCAATCAGCCCCAGCATTTT.

V usage is TRBV2 and J usage is TRBJ1-2; a possible D gene is TRBD1 (6 bases). This CDR3 spans 15 amino acids. Trimming shortened V by 2 bases and J by 8 bases, and 18 bases separated the two germline ends. The germline gives CDR1 SNHLY, CDR2 FYNNEI. This chain's CDR3 is CASSEWSGGRWGYTF. The CDR3 DNA follows: TGTGCCAGCAGTGAATGGAGCGGGGGGCGGTGGGGCTACACCTTC. Drawing the rest from reference TRBV2 and TRBJ1-2, the complete variable domain is EPEVTQTPSHQVTQMGQEVILRCVPISNHLYFYWYRQILGQKVEFLVSFYNNEISEKSEIFDDQFSVERPDGSNFTLKIRSTKLEDSAMYFCASSEWSGGRWGYTFGSGTRLTVV.

The chain couples TRBV7-8 to TRBJ1-1; perhaps TRBD1 as D (5 bases). CDR3 length: 14 amino acids. Deletions cut 2 bases from V and 1 base from J, with 8 bases between. Germline V lookup: CDR1 SGHVS, CDR2 FQNEAQ. CDR3 in amino acids: CASSLNRGNTEAFF. The CDR3 coding sequence is TGTGCCAGCAGCTTAAATAGGGGGAACACTGAAGCTTTCTTT.

This rearrangement joins TRBV9 to TRBJ1-2; TRBD1 might be the D (5 bases). The V gene's germline CDR1 is SGDLS and CDR2 YYNGEE. The CDR3 contains 14 residues. V was shortened by 4 bases and J by 4 bases, with 14 bases between the two germline ends. The DNA for the CDR3 is TGTGCCAGCAGCTCACAGACAGTGGGCTATGGCTACACCTTC. This gives the protein CASSSQTVGYGYTF.

Only one count was recorded for this clone. DNA for the CDR3: TGCGCCAGCAGTGAGTCGCCTAGCGGCACAGATACGCAGTATTTT. Amino acids: CASSESPSGTDTQYF. The chain uses TRBV10-1 and TRBJ2-3, with a possible D match to TRBD2 (6 bases). The CDR3 consists of 15 residues. V lost 0 bases to trimming and J lost 1 base, with 8 bases between them. Germline V gene data show CDR1 as WNHNN and CDR2 as SYGVQD (reference sequence).

The chain couples TRBV19 to TRBJ2-3; 10 bases fit TRBD1. Germline V lookup: CDR1 LNHDA, CDR2 SQIVND (reference sequence). J lost 4 bases, V lost 9 bases, and 10 bases had no gene match. The CDR3 length is 15 residues. The CDR3 loop reads CASHGDRGFSDTQYF. In DNA, the CDR3 is TGTGCCAGCCACGGGGACAGGGGATTCTCAGATACGCAGTATTTT. The full variable domain, completed using reference TRBV19 and TRBJ2-3, is DGGITQSPKYLFRKEGQNVTLSCEQNLNHDAMYWYRQDPGQGLRLIYYSQIVNDFQKGDIAEGYSVSREKKESFPLTVTSAQKNPTAFYLCASHGDRGFSDTQYFGPGTRLTVL.

The rearrangement uses TRBV7-9 and TRBJ2-3; 9 nucleotides line up with TRBD1. This CDR3 is 15 amino acids long. Germline loops: CDR1 SEHNR, CDR2 FQNEAQ (reference sequence). J was trimmed by 2 bases and V by 5 bases; bases with no gene match: 5. CDR3 nucleotides: TGTGCCAGCAGCGCTGACAGGGGGGTCACAGATACGCAGTATTTT. Amino acid sequence: CASSADRGVTDTQYF. Combining the CDR3 with reference TRBV7-9 and TRBJ2-3 gives the whole variable domain DTGVSQNPRHKITKRGQNVTFRCDPISEHNRLYWYRQTLGQGPEFLTYFQNEAQLEKSRLLSDRFSAERPKGSFSTLEIQRTEQGDSAMYLCASSADRGVTDTQYFGPGTRLTVL.

This clone came up a few times. The chain is built from TRBV30 and TRBJ1-1; 8 nucleotides match TRBD1. This CDR3 is 16 amino acids long. V was pared by 1 base and J by 0 bases, with 7 bases of the junction left unmatched. Germline CDR1 is GTSNPN and CDR2 is SVGIG (reference sequence). In DNA form, the CDR3 reads TGTGCCTGGAGTGGGACAGGGCCTTTCATGAACACTGAAGCTTTCTTT. The encoded protein is CAWSGTGPFMNTEAFF.

J is TRBJ2-5 and V is TRBV7-9; TRBD1 matches at 8 bases. Losses at the gene ends were 2 bases for V and 2 bases for J; bases not matched to a gene: 4. CDR1 SEHNR and CDR2 FQNEAQ come from the germline V gene (reference sequence). The CDR3 covers 15 residues. The CDR3 DNA sequence: TGTGCCAGCAGCTTACCCGGGACAGGTCAAGAGACCCAGTACTTC. It encodes CASSLPGTGQETQYF.

V and J are TRBV9 and TRBJ2-2; 8 nucleotides match TRBD2. Germline V gene data show CDR1 as SGDLS and CDR2 as YYNGEE. The V segment lost 1 base and the J segment 4 bases; nucleotides outside the gene matches: 6. The CDR3 is made up of 16 amino acids. CDR3 nucleotides: TGTGCCAGCAGCGTAAATCCGGGGGGGTCCACCGGGGAGCTGTTTTTT. The encoded protein is CASSVNPGGSTGELFF.

The rearrangement uses TRBV30 and TRBJ2-2; the D gene is possibly TRBD2 (6 bases). Trimming shortened V by 0 bases and J by 6 bases, and 8 bases separated the two germline ends. Germline CDR1 GTSNPN, CDR2 SVGIG (reference sequence). The CDR3 consists of 13 residues. The CDR3 region is CAWSVRLAGELFF. CDR3 in DNA: TGTGCCTGGAGTGTCAGACTAGCCGGGGAGCTGTTTTTT.

The chain couples TRBV7-6 to TRBJ2-7, with D maybe TRBD2 (7 bases). V lost 6 bases and J 5 bases, leaving 20 bases between the germline ends. The CDR3 is made up of 15 amino acids. Germline V lookup: CDR1 SGHVS, CDR2 FNYEAQ. For the CDR3, the DNA is TGTGCCAGCAGTCCATTGGGGGGGGCGCTCCACGAGCAGTACTTC. It yields the protein CASSPLGGALHEQYF.